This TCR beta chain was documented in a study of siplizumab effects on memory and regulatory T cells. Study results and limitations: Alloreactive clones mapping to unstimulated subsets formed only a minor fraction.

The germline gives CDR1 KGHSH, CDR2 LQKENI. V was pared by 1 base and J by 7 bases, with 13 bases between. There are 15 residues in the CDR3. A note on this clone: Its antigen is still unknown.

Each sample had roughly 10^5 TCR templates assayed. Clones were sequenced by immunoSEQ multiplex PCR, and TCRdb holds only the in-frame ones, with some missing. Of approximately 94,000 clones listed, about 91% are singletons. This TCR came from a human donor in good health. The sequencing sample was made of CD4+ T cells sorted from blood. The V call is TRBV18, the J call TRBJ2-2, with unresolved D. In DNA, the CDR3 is TGTGCCAGCTCACCACGGTCAGTTGGGGACGGGGAGCTGTTTTTT. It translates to CASSPRSVGDGELFF.